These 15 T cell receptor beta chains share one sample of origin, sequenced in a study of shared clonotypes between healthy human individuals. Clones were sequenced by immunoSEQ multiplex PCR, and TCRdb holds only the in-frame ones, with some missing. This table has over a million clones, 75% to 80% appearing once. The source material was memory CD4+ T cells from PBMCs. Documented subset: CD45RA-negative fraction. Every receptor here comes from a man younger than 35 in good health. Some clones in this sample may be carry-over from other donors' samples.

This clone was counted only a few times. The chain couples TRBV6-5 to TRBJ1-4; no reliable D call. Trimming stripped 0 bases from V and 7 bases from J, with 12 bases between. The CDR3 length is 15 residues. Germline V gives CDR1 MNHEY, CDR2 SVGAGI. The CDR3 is CASSYSRVVGEKLFF. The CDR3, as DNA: TGTGCCAGCAGTTACTCGAGGGTTGTCGGTGAAAAACTGTTTTTT.

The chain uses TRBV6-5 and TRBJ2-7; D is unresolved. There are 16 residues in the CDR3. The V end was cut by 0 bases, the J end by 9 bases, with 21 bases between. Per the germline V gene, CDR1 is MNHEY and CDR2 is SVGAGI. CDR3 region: CASSYSIPTREQGQYF. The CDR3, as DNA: TGTGCCAGCAGTTACTCGATCCCGACCCGAGAACAAGGGCAGTACTTC.

This CDR3 is CASSFLGGETQYF. The CDR3 region has the DNA TGCGCCAGCAGCTTCTTGGGTGGAGAGACCCAGTACTTC. The chain combines TRBV5-1 with TRBJ2-5; D gene uncertain. CDR1 is SGHRS and CDR2 is YFSETQ in the germline V gene. The V end was cut by 2 bases, the J end by 4 bases, with 9 bases between. This CDR3 has 13 amino acids.

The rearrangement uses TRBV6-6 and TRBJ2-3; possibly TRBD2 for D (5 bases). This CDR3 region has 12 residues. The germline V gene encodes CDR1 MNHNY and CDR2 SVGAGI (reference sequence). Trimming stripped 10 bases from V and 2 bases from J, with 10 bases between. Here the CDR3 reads CATWEYTDTQYF. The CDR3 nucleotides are TGTGCCACCTGGGAGTACACAGATACGCAGTATTTT.

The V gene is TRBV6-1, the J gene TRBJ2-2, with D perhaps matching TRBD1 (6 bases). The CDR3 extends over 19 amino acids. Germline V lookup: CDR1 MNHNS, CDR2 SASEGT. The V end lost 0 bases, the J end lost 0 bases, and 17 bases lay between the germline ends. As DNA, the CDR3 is TGTGCCAGCAGTGAAGCTCTGGGGATAGGGACACCGAACACCGGGGAGCTGTTTTTT. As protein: CASSEALGIGTPNTGELFF.

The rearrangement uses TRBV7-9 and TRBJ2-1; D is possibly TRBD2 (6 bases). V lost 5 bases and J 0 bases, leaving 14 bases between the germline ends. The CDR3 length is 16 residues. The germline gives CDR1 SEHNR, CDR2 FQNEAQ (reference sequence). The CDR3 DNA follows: TGTGCCAGCAGCGCGGGACTCTGGAGCTCCTACAATGAGCAGTTCTTC. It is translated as CASSAGLWSSYNEQFF.

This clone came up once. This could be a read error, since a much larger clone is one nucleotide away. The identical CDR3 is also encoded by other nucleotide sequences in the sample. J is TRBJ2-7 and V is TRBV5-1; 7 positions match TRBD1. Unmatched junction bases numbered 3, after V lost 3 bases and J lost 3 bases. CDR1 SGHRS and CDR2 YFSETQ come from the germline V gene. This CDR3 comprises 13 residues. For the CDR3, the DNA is TGCGCCAGCAGCTCCGACAGGGTCTACGAGCAGTACTTC. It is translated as CASSSDRVYEQYF.

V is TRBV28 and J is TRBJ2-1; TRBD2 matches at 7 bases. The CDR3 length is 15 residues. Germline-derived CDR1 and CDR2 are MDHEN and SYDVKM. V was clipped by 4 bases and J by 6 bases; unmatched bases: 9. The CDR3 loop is CASSSASGNFNEQFF. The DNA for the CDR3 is TGTGCCAGCAGTTCGGCTAGCGGTAATTTCAATGAGCAGTTCTTC. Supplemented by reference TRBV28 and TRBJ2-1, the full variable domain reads DVKVTQSSRYLVKRTGEKVFLECVQDMDHENMFWYRQDPGLGLRLIYFSYDVKMKEKGDIPEGYSVSREKKERFSLILESASTNQTSMYLCASSSASGNFNEQFFGPGTRLTVL.

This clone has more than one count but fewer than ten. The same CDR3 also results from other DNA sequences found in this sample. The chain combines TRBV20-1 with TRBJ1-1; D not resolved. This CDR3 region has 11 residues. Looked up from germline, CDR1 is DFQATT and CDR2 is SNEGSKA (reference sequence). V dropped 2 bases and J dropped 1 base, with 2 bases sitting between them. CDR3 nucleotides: TGCAGTGCTAGACAGAACACTGAAGCTTTCTTT. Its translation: CSARQNTEAFF.

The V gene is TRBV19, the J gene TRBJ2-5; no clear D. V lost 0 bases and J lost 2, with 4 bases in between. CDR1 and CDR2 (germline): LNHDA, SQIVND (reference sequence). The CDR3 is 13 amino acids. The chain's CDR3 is CASSIDRQETQYF. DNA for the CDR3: TGTGCCAGTAGTATAGACAGGCAAGAGACCCAGTACTTC.

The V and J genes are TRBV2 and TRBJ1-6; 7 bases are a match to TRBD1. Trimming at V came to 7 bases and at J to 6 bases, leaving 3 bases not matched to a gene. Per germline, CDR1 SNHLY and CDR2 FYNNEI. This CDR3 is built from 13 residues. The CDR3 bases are TGTGCCAGCAAGACAGGGCTTAATTCACCCCTCCACTTT. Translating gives CASKTGLNSPLHF.

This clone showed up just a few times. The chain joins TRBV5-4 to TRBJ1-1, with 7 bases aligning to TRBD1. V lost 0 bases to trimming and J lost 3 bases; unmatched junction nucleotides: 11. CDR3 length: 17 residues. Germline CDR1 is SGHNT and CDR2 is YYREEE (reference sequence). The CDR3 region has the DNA TGTGCCAGCAGCTTGGCCCAGAGAGGCAGGGGGGACACTGAAGCTTTCTTT. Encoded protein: CASSLAQRGRGDTEAFF.

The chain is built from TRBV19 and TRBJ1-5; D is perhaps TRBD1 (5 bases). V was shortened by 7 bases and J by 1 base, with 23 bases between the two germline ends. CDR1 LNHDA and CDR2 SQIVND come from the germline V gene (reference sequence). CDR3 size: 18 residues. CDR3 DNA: TGTGCCAGTACCAATTGGGGGAAATCGCTGGGGAGCAATCAGCCCCAGCATTTT. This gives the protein CASTNWGKSLGSNQPQHF.

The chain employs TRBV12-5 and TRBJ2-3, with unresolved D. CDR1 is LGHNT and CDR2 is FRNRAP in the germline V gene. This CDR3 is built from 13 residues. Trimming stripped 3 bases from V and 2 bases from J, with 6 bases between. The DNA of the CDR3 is TGTGCTAGTGGTTTTGTTGACACAGATACGCAGTATTTT. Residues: CASGFVDTDTQYF. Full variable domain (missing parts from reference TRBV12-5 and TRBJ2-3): DARVTQTPRHKVTEMGQEVTMRCQPILGHNTVFWYRQTMMQGLELLAYFRNRAPLDDSGMPKDRFSAEMPDATLATLKIQPSEPRDSAVYFCASGFVDTDTQYFGPGTRLTVL.

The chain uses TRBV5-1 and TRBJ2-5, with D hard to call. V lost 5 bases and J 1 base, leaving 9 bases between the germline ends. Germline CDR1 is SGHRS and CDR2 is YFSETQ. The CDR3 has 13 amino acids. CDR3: CASSIQIQETQYF. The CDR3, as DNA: TGCGCCAGCAGTATACAGATCCAAGAGACCCAGTACTTC. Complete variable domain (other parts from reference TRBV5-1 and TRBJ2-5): KAGVTQTPRYLIKTRGQQVTLSCSPISGHRSVSWYQQTPGQGLQFLFEYFSETQRNKGNFPGRFSGRQFSNSRSEMNVSTLELGDSALYLCASSIQIQETQYFGPGTRLLVL.